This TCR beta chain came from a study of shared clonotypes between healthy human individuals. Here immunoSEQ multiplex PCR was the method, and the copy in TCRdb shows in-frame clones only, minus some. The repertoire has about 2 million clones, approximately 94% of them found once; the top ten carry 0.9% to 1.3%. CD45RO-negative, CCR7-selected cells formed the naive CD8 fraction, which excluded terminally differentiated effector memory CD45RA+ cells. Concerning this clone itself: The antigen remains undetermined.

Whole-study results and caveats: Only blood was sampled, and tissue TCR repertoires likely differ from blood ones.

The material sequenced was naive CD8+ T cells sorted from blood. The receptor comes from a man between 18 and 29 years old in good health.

The CDR3: CASSLLPTGVYGYTF. The CDR3 DNA follows: TGTGCCAGCAGTCTCCTCCCTACAGGGGTCTATGGCTACACCTTC. The chain combines TRBV6-5 with TRBJ1-2; 7 bases agree with TRBD1. Germline-derived CDR1 and CDR2 are MNHEY and SVGAGI. This CDR3 has 15 residues. Losses at the gene ends were 5 bases for V and 4 bases for J; bases not matched to a gene: 10.